Listed here are 19 T cell receptor beta chains from one sample, sequenced in a study of cytomegalovirus exposure and HLA in healthy donors. This PCR relied on a set of 60 Vbeta primers and 13 Jbeta primers. Measured with immunoSEQ multiplex PCR; TCRdb has only the in-frame clones, and not every one. This sample has 65,000 to 75,000 clones, with 68% found just once. The sequencing sample was made of PBMCs. The receptor source for this set is a woman aged 25 to 39 in good health and CMV-seronegative.

The rearrangement uses TRBV27 and TRBJ1-6; 8 bases align to TRBD1. This CDR3 comprises 20 residues. Trimming took 4 bases from V and 0 from J; bases not matched to a gene: 14. Germline loops: CDR1 MNHEY, CDR2 SMNVEV (reference sequence). In DNA, the CDR3 is TGTGCCAGCAGTTCCCGGACAGGGAATCTTAGGAGCTCCTATAATTCACCCCTCCACTTT. It codes for CASSSRTGNLRSSYNSPLHF.

The chain has TRBV5-8 and TRBJ2-3; TRBD1 agrees at 10 bases. The germline CDR1 and CDR2 sequences are SGHTS and YDEGEE. The CDR3 loop spans 17 amino acids. V gave up 5 bases and J gave up 2 bases; unmatched junction bases: 11. CDR3 amino acids: CASRNLGQGGSTDTQYF. In DNA, the CDR3 is TGTGCCAGCAGGAATTTAGGACAGGGGGGATCCACAGATACGCAGTATTTT.

CDR3 bases: TGTGCCAGCAGTTACGGGACTAGCGGGGGGGGTGAGCAGTTCTTC. It specifies CASSYGTSGGGEQFF. The gene calls are TRBV6-5 and TRBJ2-1, with 16 bases lining up with TRBD2. J was trimmed by 9 bases and V by 2 bases; bases with no gene match: 1. This CDR3 spans 15 amino acids. Germline V lookup: CDR1 MNHEY, CDR2 SVGAGI.

A word on this clone: The junction shows a germline mismatch at one end, possibly a read error. The genes are TRBV7-9 and TRBJ1-5; the D gene is possibly TRBD1 (6 bases). Germline V lookup: CDR1 SEHNR, CDR2 FQNEAQ (reference sequence). CDR3 length: 15 amino acids. CDR3 region: CSSSGTGNSNQPQHF. For the CDR3, the DNA is TGTTCCAGCAGCGGAACAGGGAATAGCAATCAGCCCCAGCATTTT.

The genes are TRBV7-2 and TRBJ2-2; TRBD1 might be the D (6 bases). CDR1 is SGHTA and CDR2 is FQGNSA in the germline V gene. Trimming stripped 6 bases from V and 3 bases from J, with 17 bases between. There are 16 residues in the CDR3. This chain's CDR3 is CASSRSQGPDTGELFF. DNA of the CDR3: TGTGCCAGCAGTCGATCACAGGGTCCGGACACCGGGGAGCTGTTTTTT.

This chain joins TRBV11-1 and TRBJ1-1; D not certain. Germline assignment: CDR1 SGHAT and CDR2 FQDESV (reference sequence). CDR3 length equals 13 residues. The V end lost 4 bases, the J end lost 2 bases, and 8 bases lay between the germline ends. In nucleotides, the CDR3 is TGTGCCAGCAGCTCGCAGAAAAACACTGAAGCTTTCTTT. Amino acids: CASSSQKNTEAFF.

A word on this clone: Mismatch with germline at one junction end may stem from a read error. Other DNA sequences of this sample code for an identical CDR3. The chain links TRBV19 to TRBJ1-3; D may be TRBD1 (6 bases). Germline values: CDR1 LNHDA, CDR2 SQIVND (reference sequence). This CDR3 is built from 12 residues. In DNA form, the CDR3 reads TGCGCCAGTAGTACAGGGGGAAACACCATATATTTT. It is translated as CASSTGGNTIYF. Full variable domain (rest looked up from reference TRBV19 and TRBJ1-3): DGGITQSPKYLFRKEGQNVTLSCEQNLNHDAMYWYRQDPGQGLRLIYYSQIVNDFQKGDIAEGYSVSREKKESFPLTVTSAQKNPTAFYLCASSTGGNTIYFGEGSWLTVV.

The gene calls are TRBV5-4 and TRBJ2-5; a possible D gene is TRBD1 (5 bases). Between the trimmed V and J ends, which lost 4 bases and 4 bases, there was a span of 17 bases. Looked up from germline, CDR1 is SGHNT and CDR2 is YYREEE (reference sequence). The CDR3 extends over 15 amino acids. CDR3 nucleotides: TGTGCCAGCAGCGCCGGATTCGGACAAGGAGAGACCCAGTACTTC. It encodes CASSAGFGQGETQYF.

Only a few counts were recorded for this clone. This sequence joins TRBV4-1 and TRBJ1-4; TRBD1 might be the D (5 bases). Germline V gene data show CDR1 as MGHRA and CDR2 as YSYEKL. The CDR3 contains 12 residues. Trimming removed 4 bases from V and 8 bases from J, with 8 bases in between. The CDR3 bases are TGCGCCAGCAGCCTCAGGACAGAAAAACTGTTTTTT. This gives the protein CASSLRTEKLFF.

The chain links TRBV4-1 to TRBJ1-5, with 9 bases matching TRBD1. V lost 0 bases, J lost 4 bases, and 7 bases stayed unmatched. Germline assignment: CDR1 MGHRA and CDR2 YSYEKL. This CDR3 is built from 17 residues. CDR3 loop: CASSQDQKQGANQPQHF. CDR3 DNA sequence: TGCGCCAGCAGCCAAGATCAGAAACAGGGGGCGAATCAGCCCCAGCATTTT.

The chain carries TRBV19 and TRBJ1-4; the match to TRBD1 covers 8 bases. V dropped 5 bases and J dropped 7; count of bases not matched to a gene: 6. This CDR3 comprises 14 residues. CDR1 and CDR2 (germline): LNHDA, SQIVND (reference sequence). This chain's CDR3 is CASSEGQVAEKLFF. The CDR3 DNA sequence: TGTGCCAGTAGTGAGGGACAGGTGGCTGAAAAACTGTTTTTT. The entire variable domain, with the rest obtained from reference TRBV19 and TRBJ1-4, is as follows: DGGITQSPKYLFRKEGQNVTLSCEQNLNHDAMYWYRQDPGQGLRLIYYSQIVNDFQKGDIAEGYSVSREKKESFPLTVTSAQKNPTAFYLCASSEGQVAEKLFFGSGTQLSVL.

V is TRBV11-3 and J is TRBJ1-3; D possibly corresponds to TRBD1 (6 bases). Germline V gene data show CDR1 as SGHNT and CDR2 as YENEEA. Trimming stripped 5 bases from V and 0 bases from J, with 14 bases between. The CDR3 runs 16 residues. CDR3 sequence reads: CASSPLPQGSGNTIYF. DNA for the CDR3: TGTGCCAGCAGCCCCCTACCACAGGGCTCTGGAAACACCATATATTTT.

V is TRBV4-1 and J is TRBJ1-5; D unresolved. Germline V lookup: CDR1 MGHRA, CDR2 YSYEKL. V was clipped by 0 bases and J by 11 bases, with 20 bases between them. CDR3 length equals 16 residues. CDR3 region: CASSQDLAAANSAQHF. Here the CDR3 DNA reads TGCGCCAGCAGCCAAGATCTAGCGGCAGCCAACTCGGCCCAGCATTTT.

This sequence joins TRBV5-1 and TRBJ1-5; D is unresolved. Germline V gives CDR1 SGHRS, CDR2 YFSETQ. The CDR3 is made up of 14 amino acids. Trimming pared 3 bases from V and 1 base from J, leaving 8 bases between. The CDR3: CASSSGVSNQPQHF. CDR3 DNA: TGCGCCAGCAGCTCGGGTGTGAGCAATCAGCCCCAGCATTTT.

The chain couples TRBV6-1 to TRBJ2-1; TRBD2 matches at 15 bases. The CDR3 is 17 amino acids. Per the germline V gene, CDR1 is MNHNS and CDR2 is SASEGT. V shed 3 bases and J 3 bases; nucleotides not matched to a gene: 3. The DNA of the CDR3 is TGTGCCAGCAGTGATCGGACTAGCGGGGGGGTCTACAATGAGCAGTTCTTC. The encoded protein is CASSDRTSGGVYNEQFF.

The chain combines TRBV28 with TRBJ1-2, with TRBD1 as a possible D gene (6 bases). The CDR3 covers 15 residues. V lost 3 bases and J lost 7, with 18 bases in between. Germline assignment: CDR1 MDHEN and CDR2 SYDVKM. CDR3 loop: CASSFGAGDGFGYTF. In DNA form, the CDR3 reads TGTGCCAGCAGTTTTGGGGCAGGGGACGGGTTTGGCTACACCTTC.

The chain recombines TRBV13 with TRBJ1-2, with D unclear. V was clipped by 3 bases and J by 8 bases, with 10 bases between them. This CDR3 contains 12 residues. Germline V lookup: CDR1 PRHDT, CDR2 FYEKMQ (reference sequence). CDR3 residues: CASSFQVWGYTF. The CDR3 nucleotides read TGTGCCAGCAGCTTCCAGGTCTGGGGCTACACCTTC.

The gene calls are TRBV19 and TRBJ1-1; D is perhaps TRBD1 (5 bases). The CDR3 sequence is 16 residues long. Trimming took off 0 bases at V and 0 bases at J, with 11 bases between the two ends. The germline V gene has CDR1 LNHDA and CDR2 SQIVND (reference sequence). The CDR3 DNA follows: TGTGCCAGTAGTATAGATCTAGACAGAATGAACACTGAAGCTTTCTTT. Its protein is CASSIDLDRMNTEAFF.

This clone showed up just a few times. J is TRBJ2-5 and V is TRBV4-3; maybe TRBD2 (7 bases). Deletions cut 1 base from V and 5 bases from J, with 11 bases between. Germline lookup yields CDR1 LGHNA and CDR2 YSLEER. This CDR3 comprises 14 residues. For the CDR3, the DNA is TGCGCCAGCAGCCAAGCGGAGGGGGGGGAGACCCAGTACTTC. Translation: CASSQAEGGETQYF.